This TCR beta chain appears in the sequencing data of a study of beta chain features in type 1 diabetes. About the study: Patients shared similar age, gender and cell yields with healthy donors. Across every sample, almost 110,000,000 sorted cells were examined in total. General study findings and limits: Researchers report that Type 1 diabetes patients had moderately but significantly shorter TCRB CDR3s across all four CD4+ subsets. For cells with high TCR expression, cDNA sequencing could yield over-representation.

Points on this clone: What it binds is unknown.

TCRB transcripts that were expressed got sequenced, as all of the isolated RNA had been reverse transcribed. The data were produced by immunoSEQ multiplex PCR, yet TCRdb's version contains in-frame clones alone and is incomplete. The sample has 150,000 to 200,000 clones, roughly 63% seen once; the top ten hold about 0.089%. The CDR3 contains 14 residues. V was trimmed by 2 bases and J by 6 bases, leaving 11 bases between them. Germline values: CDR1 SGHTA, CDR2 FQGNSA. This sequence joins TRBV7-2 and TRBJ2-1; D assignment may be TRBD1 or TRBD2 (5 bases each). The receptor was isolated from a young man with type 1 diabetes. The sample taken for sequencing was naive CD4+ T cells from blood. CDR3 sequence (DNA): TGTGCCAGCAGCTTACGGGGCGGTGGCAATGAGCAGTTCTTC. Protein sequence: CASSLRGGGNEQFF.